The rows below give T cell receptor beta chains drawn from one sample of a study of T cells in Graves' hyperthyroidism and ophthalmopathy. TCRdb processed the multiplex PCR reads anew with MiXCR; each CDR3 protein has one entry. The sample records around 420,000 distinct CDR3 sequences, about a sixth being singletons. Sequencing was carried out using blood. The receptor set was obtained from a woman aged 18-35 years with Graves' hyperthyroidism. Both conserved end residues are trimmed from each CDR3. A row's size may be missing; if present it is once, few, many or a size class.

many TRBJ2-7 TRBV27 ASSSSGKGYEQY
few TRBJ1-5 TRBV7-9 ASSLGNGQPQH
many TRBJ1-3 TRBV20-1 SARQASGNTIY
many TRBJ2-5 TRBV5-1 ASRPGFSRLAEETQY
few TRBJ1-1 TRBV10-1 ASSERGITEAF
. TRBJ2-5 TRBV5-1 ASSASSGTPETQY
many TRBJ2-1 TRBV20-1 SARDPRRSYNEQF
many TRBJ1-3 TRBV12-3/TRBV12-4 ASSLEADGNTIY
. TRBJ1-5 TRBV20-1 SARDRGQGADQPQH
many TRBJ2-3 TRBV7-9 ASSSPTADTQY
few TRBJ1-3 TRBV6-1 ASISTPGTPGNTIY
many TRBJ1-5 TRBV28 ASMSTGLQYAPQH
. TRBJ2-7 TRBV2 ASSRDRGPHEQY
. TRBJ2-7 TRBV20-1 SARGYEQY
many TRBJ1-2 TRBV27 ASSLREDYGYT
few TRBJ2-7 TRBV30 AWSTDHEQY
many TRBJ1-6 TRBV18 ASSPTGTYNSPLH
. TRBJ2-5 TRBV9 ASSVVAGASETQY
many TRBJ2-7 TRBV19 ASIPGTQGPYEQY
many TRBJ1-2 TRBV6-1 ASITTDRSFYGYT
. TRBJ2-2 TRBV12-5 ASGNPNRVGELF
. TRBJ2-7 TRBV27 ASSLRPSKSRTYEQY
many TRBJ1-2 TRBV27 ASSSYYNREINYGYT
many TRBJ2-2 TRBV11-2 ASSLDRVKLF
many TRBJ2-1 TRBV11-2 ASSFPSGNRFGQF
many TRBJ2-4 TRBV3-1 ASSQDAPGLGAVNIQY
many TRBJ1-6 TRBV5-1 ASSSGDGLNSPLH
many TRBJ2-7 TRBV28 ASTSDWVRGEQY
many TRBJ2-7 TRBV13 ASSRGTSGTYEQY
. TRBJ2-3 TRBV5-4 ASRPSGKHTDTQY
. TRBJ2-4 TRBV29-1 SVTGLKNIQY
many TRBJ2-7 TRBV20-1 SAARVDEQY
many TRBJ1-1 TRBV5-1 ASSLEVGTEAF
many TRBJ1-2 TRBV6-1 AVAYPDGYT